These T cell receptor beta chains were read from a single sample in a study of shared clonotypes between healthy human individuals. Data came from immunoSEQ multiplex PCR; TCRdb stores just in-frame clones and leaves some out. The top ten hold more than 1.5% of the sample, which has more than 550,000 clones, just under 75% seen once. The sample taken for sequencing was memory CD4+ T cells sorted from blood. These receptors all come from a woman aged 25 to 39 in good health. CDR3s include the opening cysteine and the closing phenylalanine or tryptophan. Fields, in order: J gene, V gene, CDR3 length, D gene, clone size, CDR3 protein, CDR3 DNA. A D gene is named only where the DNA matches it firmly. Size is omitted from some rows. Given values are once, few, many or a class for expanded clones.

TRBJ1-2 TRBV4-1 17 - many CASSQDSGGFLGYGYTF TGCGCCAGCAGCCAAGATTCGGGGGGGTTCTTGGGCTATGGCTACACCTTC
TRBJ1-1 TRBV7-9 14 TRBD1 - CASSWTGVNTEAFF TGTGCCAGCAGCTGGACAGGGGTGAACACTGAAGCTTTCTTT
TRBJ1-2 TRBV7-9 14 TRBD1 - CASSANRGPGGYTF TGTGCCAGCAGCGCCAACAGGGGACCGGGAGGCTACACCTTC
TRBJ2-5 TRBV7-7 16 - many CASSLAAGVGGETQYF TGTGCCAGCAGCTTAGCCGCCGGGGTAGGGGGAGAGACCCAGTACTTC
TRBJ2-5 TRBV29-1 14 - - CSVGRGVLQETQYF TGCAGCGTTGGGAGGGGGGTTTTACAAGAGACCCAGTACTTC
TRBJ2-7 TRBV27 16 TRBD2 - CAISKLTSGRPDEQYF TGTGCCATCTCTAAACTGACTAGCGGGAGACCCGACGAGCAGTACTTC
TRBJ1-2 TRBV5-1 14 - - CASSLGGIYYGYTF TGCGCCAGCAGCTTGGGTGGGATATACTATGGCTACACCTTC
TRBJ2-3 TRBV11-2 15 - - CASSFPDPRGDTQYF TGTGCCAGCAGCTTTCCGGACCCGAGGGGAGATACGCAGTATTTT
TRBJ2-1 TRBV11-2 12 TRBD2 few CASRSGRGEQFF TGTGCCAGCAGAAGCGGGAGGGGTGAGCAGTTCTTC
TRBJ1-5 TRBV19 15 - - CASSILEQPYQPQHF TGTGCCAGTAGTATATTAGAACAACCTTATCAGCCCCAGCATTTT
TRBJ2-1 TRBV4-2 17 - - CASSPETGPIGIDEQFF TGTGCCAGCAGCCCGGAAACAGGGCCTATCGGGATAGATGAGCAGTTCTTC
TRBJ2-7 TRBV7-2 14 - - CASSSFRGPYEQYF TGTGCCAGCAGCTCATTCAGGGGACCGTACGAGCAGTACTTC
TRBJ1-1 TRBV29-1 11 - - CSVGPATGAFF TGCAGCGTTGGGCCCGCCACAGGGGCTTTCTTT
TRBJ1-3 TRBV6-5 14 - - CASISGGRGNTIYF TGTGCCAGCATCTCGGGGGGGCGCGGAAACACCATATATTTT
TRBJ2-5 TRBV7-2 14 TRBD1 - CASSRDSAAETQYF TGTGCCAGCAGCCGGGACAGCGCCGCAGAGACCCAGTACTTC
TRBJ2-5 TRBV7-9 15 - - CASSLTLTNKETQYF TGTGCCAGCAGCTTAACTCTGACCAATAAAGAGACCCAGTACTTC
TRBJ1-5 TRBV19 14 - - CASRRESGNQPQHF TGTGCCAGTAGACGGGAATCGGGCAATCAGCCCCAGCATTTT
TRBJ2-2 TRBV19 15 - - CASSIDGGVVGELFF TGTGCCAGTAGTATAGATGGCGGGGTGGTCGGGGAGCTGTTTTTT
TRBJ2-1 TRBV23-1 14 TRBD1 - CASPRRQGHGEQFF TGCGCCAGCCCCAGACGACAGGGCCACGGTGAGCAGTTCTTC
TRBJ2-1 TRBV5-1 15 - - CASSSDSASYNEQFF TGCGCCAGCAGCTCGGACAGCGCTTCCTACAATGAGCAGTTCTTC
TRBJ2-6 TRBV6-1 19 TRBD1 few CASSVRQGLLSSGANVLTF TGTGCCAGCAGTGTGCGACAGGGGCTCCTTAGCTCTGGGGCCAACGTCCTGACTTTC
TRBJ2-3 TRBV5-1 15 TRBD2 - CASSFGGRPTDTQYF TGCGCCAGCAGCTTCGGGGGGAGGCCCACAGATACGCAGTATTTT
TRBJ2-3 TRBV12-5 16 - - CASGLSDLAITDTQYF TGTGCTAGTGGTTTGAGCGACCTAGCGATCACAGATACGCAGTATTTT
TRBJ2-2 TRBV7-9 14 - - CASSYSRNTGELFF TGTGCCAGCAGTTACTCACGGAACACCGGGGAGCTGTTTTTT
TRBJ1-5 TRBV7-9 14 - - CASSLGRGDQPQHF TGTGCCAGCAGCTTAGGTCGAGGGGACCAGCCCCAGCATTTT
TRBJ1-3 TRBV5-1 17 - - CASSLVAAGRAGNTIYF TGCGCCAGCAGCTTGGTGGCAGCCGGGCGGGCTGGAAACACCATATATTTT